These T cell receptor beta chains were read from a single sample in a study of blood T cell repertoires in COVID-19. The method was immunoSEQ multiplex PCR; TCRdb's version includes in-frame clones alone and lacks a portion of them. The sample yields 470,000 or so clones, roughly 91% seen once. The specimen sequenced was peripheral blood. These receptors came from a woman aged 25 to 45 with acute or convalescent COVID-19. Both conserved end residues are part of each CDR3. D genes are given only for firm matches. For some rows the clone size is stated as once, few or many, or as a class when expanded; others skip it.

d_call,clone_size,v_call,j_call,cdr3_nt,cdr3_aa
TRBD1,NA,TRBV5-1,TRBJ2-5,TGCGCCAGCAGCTTGGTGGCAGGGGGCTATGAGACCCAGTACTTC,CASSLVAGGYETQYF
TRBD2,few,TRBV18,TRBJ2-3,TGTGCCAGCTCACCACTTCTAGCGGGGACAGATACGCAGTATTTT,CASSPLLAGTDTQYF
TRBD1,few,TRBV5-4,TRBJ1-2,TGTGCCAGCAGCCTTGACAGGGGGCAAGGTGGCTACACCTTC,CASSLDRGQGGYTF
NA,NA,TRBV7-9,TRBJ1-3,TGTGCCAGCAGCGAACAGGGCTTGGGAAACACCATATATTTT,CASSEQGLGNTIYF
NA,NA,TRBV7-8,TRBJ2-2,TGTGCCAGCAGCTTAGTTGCGTTTCGGGACATTGGATGGGAGCTGTTTTTT,CASSLVAFRDIGWELFF
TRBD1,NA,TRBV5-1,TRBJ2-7,TGCGCCAGCAGCTGGACAGGGGGTGGGAGCGAGCAGTACTTC,CASSWTGGGSEQYF
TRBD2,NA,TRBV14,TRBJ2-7,TGTGCCAGCAGCCCGGGACTAGTTGAGCAGTACTTC,CASSPGLVEQYF
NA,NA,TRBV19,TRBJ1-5,TGTGCCAGTAGTATTAACAGGGCTGCTCAGCCCCAGCATTTT,CASSINRAAQPQHF
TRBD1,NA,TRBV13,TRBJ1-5,TGTGCCAGCAGCTCCGGGACAGGGGTTCAGCCCCAGCATTTT,CASSSGTGVQPQHF
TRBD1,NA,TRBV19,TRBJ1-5,TGTGCCATCAACCATAGGGGGCAGGGGAAGATCGAAAATCAGCCCCAGCATTTT,CAINHRGQGKIENQPQHF
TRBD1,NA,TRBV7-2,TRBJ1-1,TGTGCCAGCAGCTCCACAGGGGGGAGCACTGAAGCTTTCTTT,CASSSTGGSTEAFF
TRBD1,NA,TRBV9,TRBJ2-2,TGTGCCAGCAGCGTGGCAGGGGGCGCCGGCACCGGGGAGCTGTTTTTT,CASSVAGGAGTGELFF
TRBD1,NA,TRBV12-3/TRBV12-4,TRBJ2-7,TGTGCCAGCAGTCCGACAGGGACCCAAGGGCAGTACTTC,CASSPTGTQGQYF
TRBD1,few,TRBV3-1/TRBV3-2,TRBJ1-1,TGTGCCAGCAGGCAGACAGGGCTGAACACTGAAGCTTTCTTT,CASRQTGLNTEAFF
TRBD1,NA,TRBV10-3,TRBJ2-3,TGTGCCATCAGTGAGGGAGGGACAGGGGGCACAGATACGCAGTATTTT,CAISEGGTGGTDTQYF
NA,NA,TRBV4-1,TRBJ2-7,TGCGCCAGCAGCCAAGATCCCCACAGGCTTAGGGCCTACGAGCAGTACTTC,CASSQDPHRLRAYEQYF
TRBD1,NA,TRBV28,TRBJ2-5,TGTGCCAGCAGCGACAGGGGTCCCTCTGAGACCCAGTACTTC,CASSDRGPSETQYF
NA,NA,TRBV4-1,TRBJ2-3,TGCGCCAGCAGCCAAGAGGTTCTGAAACGGTCGAGGGATACGCAGTATTTT,CASSQEVLKRSRDTQYF
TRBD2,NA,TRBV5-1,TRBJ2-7,TGCGCCAGCAGCTATAGCGGGGGGGCGTACGAGCAGTACTTC,CASSYSGGAYEQYF
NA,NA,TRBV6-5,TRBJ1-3,TGTGCCAGCATCTCAGTTCTTTCTGGAAACACCATATATTTT,CASISVLSGNTIYF
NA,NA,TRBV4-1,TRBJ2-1,TGCGCCAGCGGCATGGAGGAGCAGTTCTTC,CASGMEEQFF
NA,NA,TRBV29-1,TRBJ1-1,TGCAGCGTTGAAAACAGGGCGAAGAACACTGAAGCTTTCTTT,CSVENRAKNTEAFF
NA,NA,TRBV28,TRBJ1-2,TGTGCCAGCAGTTTAGTCAGATCCTATGGCTACACCTTC,CASSLVRSYGYTF
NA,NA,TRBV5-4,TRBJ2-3,TGTGCCAGCAGCACAGGCAGCGTCGGCGTTAGAAATACGCAGTATTTT,CASSTGSVGVRNTQYF
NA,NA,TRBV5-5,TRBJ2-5,TGTGCCAGCAGCTTGGGAGGGCAGCAAGAGACCCAGTACTTC,CASSLGGQQETQYF
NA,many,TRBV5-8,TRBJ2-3,TGTGCCAGCAGCGGAAGGACTACCACAGATACGCAGTATTTT,CASSGRTTTDTQYF
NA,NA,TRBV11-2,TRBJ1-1,TGTGCCAGCAGCTTAGAGGAGGGCTACACTGAAGCTTTCTTT,CASSLEEGYTEAFF
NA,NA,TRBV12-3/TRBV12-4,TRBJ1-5,TGTGCCAGCGTTCGGGGGGACCAGCCCCAGCATTTT,CASVRGDQPQHF
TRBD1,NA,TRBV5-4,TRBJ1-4,TGTGCCAGCAGCAGCCCCAGGGGGCTGGATGGTGAAAAACTGTTTTTT,CASSSPRGLDGEKLFF
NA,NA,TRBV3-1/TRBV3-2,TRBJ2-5,TGTGCCAGCAGCTACCTGGGGGGAACTGAGACCCAGTACTTC,CASSYLGGTETQYF
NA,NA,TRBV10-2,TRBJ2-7,TGCGCCAGCAGAAAGAGTCGGGAATACGAGCAGTACTTC,CASRKSREYEQYF
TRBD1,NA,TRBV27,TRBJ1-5,TGTGCCAGCCAGGAGACAGGGTCGGGCAATCAGCCCCAGCATTTT,CASQETGSGNQPQHF
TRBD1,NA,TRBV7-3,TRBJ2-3,TGTGCCAGCAGCTTGGGACAGCCAATCACAGATACGCAGTATTTT,CASSLGQPITDTQYF
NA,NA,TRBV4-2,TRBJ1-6,TGTGCCAGCAGCCACAAAACAGGGTCAGAAAATTCACCCCTCCACTTT,CASSHKTGSENSPLHF
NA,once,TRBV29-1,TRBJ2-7,TGCAGCGGGGATGTGGGAGGCGAGCAGTACTTC,CSGDVGGEQYF
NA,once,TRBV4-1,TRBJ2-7,TGCGCCAGCAGCCAAGATCGACGGAGCTCCTACGAGCAGTACTTC,CASSQDRRSSYEQYF
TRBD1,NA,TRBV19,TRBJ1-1,TGTGCCAGTAGTAAAGGGGACAGGGGGTCCGAAGCTTTCTTT,CASSKGDRGSEAFF
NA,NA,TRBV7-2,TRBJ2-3,TGTGCCAGCAGCTTAGTAGCAGGGGCTGGAGATACGCAGTATTTT,CASSLVAGAGDTQYF
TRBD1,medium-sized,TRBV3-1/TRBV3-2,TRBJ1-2,TGTGCCAGCAGCCAAGATTTAGGGGGCGTGGATGGCTACACCTTC,CASSQDLGGVDGYTF
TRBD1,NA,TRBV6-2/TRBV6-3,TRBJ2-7,TGTGCCAGCAGTTCAGGGGGAGAGCAGTACTTC,CASSSGGEQYF
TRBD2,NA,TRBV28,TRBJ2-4,TGTGCCAGCAGTTTGTGGATGCTAGCGGGGGGGTCCAGAGGCATTCAGTACTTC,CASSLWMLAGGSRGIQYF
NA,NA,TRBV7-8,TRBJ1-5,TGTGCCAGCAGCCCCCTGATGAGCGCCGGCAATCAGCCCCAGCATTTT,CASSPLMSAGNQPQHF
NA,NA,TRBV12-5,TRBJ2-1,TGTGCTAGTGGTCGACGAGGCGGATCCTACAATGAGCAGTTCTTC,CASGRRGGSYNEQFF
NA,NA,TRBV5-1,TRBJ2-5,TGCGCCAGCAGCTCGACAGTGATCCAAGAGACCCAGTACTTC,CASSSTVIQETQYF
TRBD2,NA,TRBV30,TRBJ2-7,TGTGCCTGGAGCGTTAGCGGGGGGCTTTCTGAGCAGTACTTC,CAWSVSGGLSEQYF
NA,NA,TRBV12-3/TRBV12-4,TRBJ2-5,TGTGCCAGCCTCATAAGGGGGCAAGAGACCCAGTACTTC,CASLIRGQETQYF
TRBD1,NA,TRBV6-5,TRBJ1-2,TGTGCCAGCACCCCATGGGACAGGATTGACTACACCTTC,CASTPWDRIDYTF
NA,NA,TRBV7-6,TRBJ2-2,TGTGCCAGCAGCTTAGTCAGGGGCATCACCGGGGAGCTGTTTTTT,CASSLVRGITGELFF
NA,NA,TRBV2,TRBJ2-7,TGTGCCAGCAGTCTAGACAGGCCCGGATACGAGCAGTACTTC,CASSLDRPGYEQYF
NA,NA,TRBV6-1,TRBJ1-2,TGTGCCAGCAGTGAACGACGCGGGTTGTCGGATGGCTACACCTTC,CASSERRGLSDGYTF
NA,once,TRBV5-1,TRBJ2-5,TGCGCCAGCAGCTTGGTCCCGTTCACTCCAATACTTCAAGAGACCCAGTACTTC,CASSLVPFTPILQETQYF
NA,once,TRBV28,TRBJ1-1,TGTGCCAGCAGCGAAACGGACACTTCGAACACTGAAGCTTTCTTT,CASSETDTSNTEAFF
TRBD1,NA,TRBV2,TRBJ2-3,TGTGCCAGCAGAGCCACGGGACAGGGGGGACCAGATACGCAGTATTTT,CASRATGQGGPDTQYF
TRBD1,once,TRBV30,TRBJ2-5,TGTGCCTGGTCTACACAGGGGTTCCGGGAGACCCAGTACTTC,CAWSTQGFRETQYF
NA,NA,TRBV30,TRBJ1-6,TGTGCCTCTTCTGCGGGGGGTGTGTTGTCACCCCTCCACTTT,CASSAGGVLSPLHF
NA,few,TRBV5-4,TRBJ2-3,TGTGCCAGCAGTTCCGGGGGGCCCCTTAGCACAGATACGCAGTATTTT,CASSSGGPLSTDTQYF
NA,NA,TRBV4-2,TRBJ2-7,TGTGCCAGCAGCCAAGAGTTCCGGGGGGCCCTCTACGAGCAGTACTTC,CASSQEFRGALYEQYF
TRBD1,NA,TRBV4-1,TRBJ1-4,TGCGCCAGCAGCCCCCGGGACAGAGCCAGCTTAAATGAAAAACTGTTTTTT,CASSPRDRASLNEKLFF
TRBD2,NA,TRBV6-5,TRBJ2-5,TGTGCCAGCAGTTACTCTCTAGCGGGGGGCCAAGAGACCCAGTACTTC,CASSYSLAGGQETQYF